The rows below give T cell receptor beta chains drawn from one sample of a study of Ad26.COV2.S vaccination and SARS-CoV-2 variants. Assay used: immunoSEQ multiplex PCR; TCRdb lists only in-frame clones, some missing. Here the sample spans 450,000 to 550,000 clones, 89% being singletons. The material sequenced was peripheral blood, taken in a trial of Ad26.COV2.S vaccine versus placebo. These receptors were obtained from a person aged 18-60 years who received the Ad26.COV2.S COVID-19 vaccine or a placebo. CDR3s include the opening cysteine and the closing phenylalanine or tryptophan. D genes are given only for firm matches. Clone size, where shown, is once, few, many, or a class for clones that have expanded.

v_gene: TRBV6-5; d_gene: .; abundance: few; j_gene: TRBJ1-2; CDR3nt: TGTGCCAGCAGTCCTCAGGGGCACGGCTACACCTTC; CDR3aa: CASSPQGHGYTF
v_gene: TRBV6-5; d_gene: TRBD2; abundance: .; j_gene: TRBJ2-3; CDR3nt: TGTGCCAGCAGTCCTAGCGGGGGGGCTCCAGATACGCAGTATTTT; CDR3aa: CASSPSGGAPDTQYF
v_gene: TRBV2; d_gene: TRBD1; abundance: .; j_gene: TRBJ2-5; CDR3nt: TGTGCCAGCAGGAGACAGGGGGCGACTGGGACCCAGTACTTC; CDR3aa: CASRRQGATGTQYF
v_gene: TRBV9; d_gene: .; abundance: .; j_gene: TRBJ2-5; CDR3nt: TGTGCCAGCAGCGTAGGTTTAGCAGTTCTTCAAGAGACCCAGTACTTC; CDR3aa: CASSVGLAVLQETQYF
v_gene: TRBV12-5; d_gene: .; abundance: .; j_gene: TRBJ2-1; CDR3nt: TGTGCTAGTGGTTTGCAGAGGAATGAGCAGTTCTTC; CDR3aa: CASGLQRNEQFF
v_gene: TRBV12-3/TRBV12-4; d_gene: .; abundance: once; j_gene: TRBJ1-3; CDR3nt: TGTGCCAGCAGTTTATTCAGGGGAAACACCATATATTTT; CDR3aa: CASSLFRGNTIYF
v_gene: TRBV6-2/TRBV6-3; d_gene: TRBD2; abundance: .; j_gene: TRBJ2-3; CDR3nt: TGTGCCAGCAGTTACGCTCGGACTAGCGGGGTCCGGGATACGCAGTATTTT; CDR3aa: CASSYARTSGVRDTQYF
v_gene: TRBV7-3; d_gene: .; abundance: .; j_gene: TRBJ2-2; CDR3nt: TGTGCCAGCAGCTTAGGGACAAACACCGGGGAGCTGTTTTTT; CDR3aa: CASSLGTNTGELFF
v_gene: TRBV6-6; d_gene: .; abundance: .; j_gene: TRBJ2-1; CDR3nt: TGTGCCAGCTGCCGTTTCCTAGCCGTTGAGCAGTTCTTC; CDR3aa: CASCRFLAVEQFF
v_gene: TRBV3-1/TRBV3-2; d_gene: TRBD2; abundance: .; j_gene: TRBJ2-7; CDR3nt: TGTGCCAGCAGCCTCCGGGGGGTCGAGCAGTACTTC; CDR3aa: CASSLRGVEQYF
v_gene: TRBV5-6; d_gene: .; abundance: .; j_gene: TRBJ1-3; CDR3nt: TGTGCCAGCAGCGGCCCCGAACAGGGCCGAAACACCATATATTTT; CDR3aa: CASSGPEQGRNTIYF
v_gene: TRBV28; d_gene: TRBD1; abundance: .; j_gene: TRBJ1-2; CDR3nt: TGTGCCGTACAACCGGGACAGGGTATCAGCTACACCTTC; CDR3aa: CAVQPGQGISYTF
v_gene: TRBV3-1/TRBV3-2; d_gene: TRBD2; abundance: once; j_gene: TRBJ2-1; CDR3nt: TGTGCCAGCAGCCATTTGGCGGGGGGGCCATATGAGCAGTTCTTC; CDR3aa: CASSHLAGGPYEQFF
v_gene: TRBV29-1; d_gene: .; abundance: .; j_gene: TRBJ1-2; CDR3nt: TGCAGCGCTCAAAGTAGGGGACTGGGTTGGGACACCTTC; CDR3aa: CSAQSRGLGWDTF
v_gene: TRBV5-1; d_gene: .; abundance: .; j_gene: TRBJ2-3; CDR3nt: TGCGCCAGCAGCTTGGGGCCAGTTGATAGCACAGATACGCAGTATTTT; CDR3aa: CASSLGPVDSTDTQYF
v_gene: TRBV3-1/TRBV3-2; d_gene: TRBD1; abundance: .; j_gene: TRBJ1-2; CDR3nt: TGTGCCAGCAGCCAAGACGTCCATACAGGGGCCGGCTACACCTTC; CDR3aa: CASSQDVHTGAGYTF
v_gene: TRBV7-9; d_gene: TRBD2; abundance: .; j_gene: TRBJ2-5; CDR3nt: TGTGCCAGCGGTTTACTAGCGGGGGACCAAGAGACCCAGTACTTC; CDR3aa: CASGLLAGDQETQYF
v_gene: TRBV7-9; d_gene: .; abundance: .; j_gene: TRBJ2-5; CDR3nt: TGTGCCAGCAGCTTAAGGGTGGGGATGGACTTC; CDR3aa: CASSLRVGMDF
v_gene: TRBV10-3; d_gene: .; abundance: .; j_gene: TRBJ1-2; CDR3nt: TGTGCCATCAGTGTTGCAGGAACCGACTATGGCTACACCTTC; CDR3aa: CAISVAGTDYGYTF
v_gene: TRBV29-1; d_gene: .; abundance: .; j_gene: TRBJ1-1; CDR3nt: TGCAGCGTTGATTCGGACACTGAAGCTTTCTTT; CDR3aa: CSVDSDTEAFF
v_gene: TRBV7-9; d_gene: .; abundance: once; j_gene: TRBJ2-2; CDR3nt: TGTGCCAGCAGCTATTACACTGTCGGCACCGGGGAGCTGTTTTTT; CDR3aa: CASSYYTVGTGELFF
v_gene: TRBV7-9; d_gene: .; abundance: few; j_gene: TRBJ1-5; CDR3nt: TGTGCCAGCAGCGCCAGACCGAAGGTCCCAGGGAATCAGCCCCAGCATTTT; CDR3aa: CASSARPKVPGNQPQHF
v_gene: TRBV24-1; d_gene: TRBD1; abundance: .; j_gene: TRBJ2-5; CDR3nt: TGTGCCACCAGTGATTCGCCCAGGACAGGGTGGGAGACCCAGTACTTC; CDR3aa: CATSDSPRTGWETQYF
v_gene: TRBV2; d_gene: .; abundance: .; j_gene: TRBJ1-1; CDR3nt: TGTGCCAGCAGTGAGAGGGCGGGACTGAACACTGAAGCTTTCTTT; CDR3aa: CASSERAGLNTEAFF
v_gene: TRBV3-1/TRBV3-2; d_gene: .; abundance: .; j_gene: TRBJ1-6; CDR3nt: TGTGCCAGCAGCCGGAATAGTGATTCACCCCTCCACTTT; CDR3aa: CASSRNSDSPLHF
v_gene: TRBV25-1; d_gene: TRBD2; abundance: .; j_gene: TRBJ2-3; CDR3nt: TGTGCCAGCAGTGAATGGAAGAGCGGGACCACAGATACGCAGTATTTT; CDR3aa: CASSEWKSGTTDTQYF
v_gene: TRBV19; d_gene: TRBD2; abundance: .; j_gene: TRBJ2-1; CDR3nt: TGTGCCAGTAGCCCACTAGCGGGAGGGTCCAATGAGCAGTTCTTC; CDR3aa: CASSPLAGGSNEQFF
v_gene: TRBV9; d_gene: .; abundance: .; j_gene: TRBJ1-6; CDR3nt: TGTGCCAGCAGCGTAGGGCCCGCAGAGGCCTATAATTCACCCCTCCACTTT; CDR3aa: CASSVGPAEAYNSPLHF
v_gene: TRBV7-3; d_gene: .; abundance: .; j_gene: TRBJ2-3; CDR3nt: TGTGCCAGCAGCTTGTCAAGAAGCACAGATACGCAGTATTTT; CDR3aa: CASSLSRSTDTQYF
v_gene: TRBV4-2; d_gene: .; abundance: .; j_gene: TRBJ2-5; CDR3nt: TGTGCCAGCAGCCGCCAATTGCAGGGGCCCAAAGGAGAGACCCAGTACTTC; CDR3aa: CASSRQLQGPKGETQYF
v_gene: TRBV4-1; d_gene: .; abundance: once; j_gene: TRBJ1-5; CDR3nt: TGCGCCAGCAGCCGATACTGGTCTTCGGGGAGCAATCAGCCCCAGCATTTT; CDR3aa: CASSRYWSSGSNQPQHF
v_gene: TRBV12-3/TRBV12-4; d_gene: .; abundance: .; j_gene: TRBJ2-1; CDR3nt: TGTGCCAGCAGTTTGGGGACTTACAATGAGCAGTTCTTC; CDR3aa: CASSLGTYNEQFF
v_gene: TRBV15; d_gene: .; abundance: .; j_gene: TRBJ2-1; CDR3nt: TGTGCCACCAGCAAACAGGGTTATGAGCAGTTCTTC; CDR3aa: CATSKQGYEQFF
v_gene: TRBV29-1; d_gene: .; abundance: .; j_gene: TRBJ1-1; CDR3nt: TGCAGCGTTGAAGATCTGGGGACAACAAACACTGAAGCTTTCTTT; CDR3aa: CSVEDLGTTNTEAFF
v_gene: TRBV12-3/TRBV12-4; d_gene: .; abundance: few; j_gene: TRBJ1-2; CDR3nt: TGTGCCAGCAGTTTACATAACTATGGCTACACCTTC; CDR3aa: CASSLHNYGYTF
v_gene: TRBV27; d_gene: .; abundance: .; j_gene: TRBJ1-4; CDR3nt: TGTGCCAGCAGTTTATACCCAACTAATGAAAAACTGTTTTTT; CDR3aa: CASSLYPTNEKLFF
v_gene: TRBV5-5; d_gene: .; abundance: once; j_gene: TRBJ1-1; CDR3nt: TGTGCCAGCAGCTTGGCCGGGGATAACACTGAAGCTTTCTTT; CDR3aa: CASSLAGDNTEAFF
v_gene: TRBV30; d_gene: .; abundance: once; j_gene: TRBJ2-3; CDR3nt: TGTGCCTGGACGCGGGTCTTCACAGATACGCAGTATTTT; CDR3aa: CAWTRVFTDTQYF
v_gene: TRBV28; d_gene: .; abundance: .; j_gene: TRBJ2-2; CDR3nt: TGTGCCAGCATTGACGGGAACACCGGGGAGCTGTTTTTT; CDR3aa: CASIDGNTGELFF
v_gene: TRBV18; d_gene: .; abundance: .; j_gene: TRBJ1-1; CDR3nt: TGTGCCAGCTCACCTCAACAGGGTACGAACACTGAAGCTTTCTTT; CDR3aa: CASSPQQGTNTEAFF
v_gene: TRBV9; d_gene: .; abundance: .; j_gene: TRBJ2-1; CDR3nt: TGTGCCAGCAGCGTGTCTAGACTAGACAATGAGCAGTTCTTC; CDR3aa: CASSVSRLDNEQFF
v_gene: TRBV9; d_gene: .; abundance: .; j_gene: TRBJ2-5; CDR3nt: TGTGCCAGCAGCGTAGGGATCCAGGCTGTGGAGACCCAGTACTTC; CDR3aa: CASSVGIQAVETQYF
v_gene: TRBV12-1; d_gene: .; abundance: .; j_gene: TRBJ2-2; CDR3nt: TGTGCCAGCAGCTTTGGGGGACTAGCGGATGACACCGGGGAGCTGTTTTTT; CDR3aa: CASSFGGLADDTGELFF
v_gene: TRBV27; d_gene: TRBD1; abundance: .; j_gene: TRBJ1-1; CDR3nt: TGTGCCAGCAATCATTGGGACAGAACGAACACTGAAGCTTTCTTT; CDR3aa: CASNHWDRTNTEAFF
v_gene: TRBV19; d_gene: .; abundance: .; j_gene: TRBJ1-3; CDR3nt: TGTGCCAGTAGTATAGATCTATACCGGGGGCAGCGAGGCTCTGGAAACACCATATATTTT; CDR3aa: CASSIDLYRGQRGSGNTIYF
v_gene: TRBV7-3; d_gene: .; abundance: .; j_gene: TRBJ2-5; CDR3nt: TGTGCCAGCAGCCTCTATATGAGGGAGACCCAGTACTTC; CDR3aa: CASSLYMRETQYF
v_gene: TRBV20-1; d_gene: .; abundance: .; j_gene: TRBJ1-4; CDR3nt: TGCAGTGCTATCTCATTGGAAAAACTGTTTTTT; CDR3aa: CSAISLEKLFF
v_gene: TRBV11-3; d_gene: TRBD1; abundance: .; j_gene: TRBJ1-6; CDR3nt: TGTGCCAGCAGCTCTCCCCCCGGGACAGGGGGTTCACCCCTCCACTTT; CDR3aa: CASSSPPGTGGSPLHF
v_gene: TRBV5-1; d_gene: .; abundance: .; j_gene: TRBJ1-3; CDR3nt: TGCGCCAGCAGCTTGCAAGGAACCTCTGGAAACACCATATATTTT; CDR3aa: CASSLQGTSGNTIYF
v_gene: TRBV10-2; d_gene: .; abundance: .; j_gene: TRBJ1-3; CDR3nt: TGCGCCAGCTCCGAGGCCAGGTCCTCTGGAAACACCATATATTTT; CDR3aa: CASSEARSSGNTIYF
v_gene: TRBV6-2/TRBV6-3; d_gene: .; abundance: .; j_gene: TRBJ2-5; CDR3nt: TGTGCCAGCAGTCGACGGGAGACAGTACAAGAGACCCAGTACTTC; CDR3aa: CASSRRETVQETQYF
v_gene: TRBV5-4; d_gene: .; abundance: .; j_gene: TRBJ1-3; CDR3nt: TGTGCCAGCAGCTTTGGGCCAGGGGACTCAGGAAACACCATATATTTT; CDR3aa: CASSFGPGDSGNTIYF
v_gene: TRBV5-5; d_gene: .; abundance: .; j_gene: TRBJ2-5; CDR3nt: TGTGCCAGCAGCGCACCGGGACGATTAGTAGAGACCCAGTACTTC; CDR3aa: CASSAPGRLVETQYF
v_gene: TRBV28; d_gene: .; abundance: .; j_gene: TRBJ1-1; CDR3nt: TGTGCCAGCAGTTTAGGTGGCAGCCAAAACACTGAAGCTTTCTTT; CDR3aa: CASSLGGSQNTEAFF
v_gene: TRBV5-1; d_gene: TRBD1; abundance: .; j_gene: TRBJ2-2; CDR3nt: TGCGCCAGCAGCCCCCTAGCAGGGGGGAACACCGGGGAGCTGTTTTTT; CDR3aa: CASSPLAGGNTGELFF
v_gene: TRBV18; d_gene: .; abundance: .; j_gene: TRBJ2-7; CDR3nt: TGTGCCAGCTCACCTTGGGGTAGTGACGAGCAGTACTTC; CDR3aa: CASSPWGSDEQYF
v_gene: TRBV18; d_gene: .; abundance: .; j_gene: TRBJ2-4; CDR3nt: TGTGCCAGCTCCCAACTCGCAGGGGGAGGGGACATTCAGTACTTC; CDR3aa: CASSQLAGGGDIQYF